Listed here are 20 T cell receptor beta chains from one sample, sequenced in a study of T cells in Graves' hyperthyroidism and ophthalmopathy. Amplified regions were TCR beta CDR3 sequences from RNA transcripts. HTBI primers drove first-round RT-PCR of the TCR CDR3. TCRdb ran MiXCR on the multiplex PCR reads and lists one entry per CDR3 protein. The sample lists about 640,000 distinct CDR3 sequences, 14% seen once, with under 15% in the top ten. Sequenced input: blood. These receptors all stem from a woman aged 45-60 years with Graves' ophthalmopathy.

This clonotype has more than one count but fewer than ten. The genes are TRBV18 and TRBJ2-5, with D perhaps matching TRBD2 (5 bases). V was clipped by 1 base and J by 1 base, with 13 bases between them. Germline CDR1 reads KGHSH; CDR2 reads LQKENI. The CDR3 extends over 16 amino acids. As DNA, the CDR3 is TGTGCCAGCTCACCACTGGCGGGCCAACCCCAAGAGACCCAGTACTTC. This sequence encodes CASSPLAGQPQETQYF.

This clonotype came up many times. The chain couples TRBV19 to TRBJ2-7; D may match TRBD1 or TRBD2 (7 bases each). Trimming cost V 5 bases and J 0 bases, with 20 bases left between them. From germline, CDR1 is LNHDA and CDR2 SQIVND (reference sequence). CDR3 length: 17 residues. This CDR3 is CASSAGERQGVSYEQYF. DNA for the CDR3: TGTGCCAGTAGTGCGGGGGAACGACAGGGAGTCTCCTACGAGCAGTACTTC.

The rearrangement uses TRBV27 and TRBJ1-2; D is unresolved. Trimming left V 0 bases short and J 0 bases short, with 8 bases between. CDR1 is MNHEY, CDR2 SMNVEV, per germline (reference sequence). The CDR3 totals 15 residues. CDR3 bases: TGTGCCAGCAGTTTATCGTCGGGCACTAACTATGGCTACACCTTC. Protein: CASSLSSGTNYGYTF.

This clonotype was detected ten times or more. This chain links TRBV27 with TRBJ2-1; TRBD2 aligns across 10 bases. Germline assignment: CDR1 MNHEY and CDR2 SMNVEV (reference sequence). The length of the CDR3 is 18 residues. V trimming: 4 bases; J trimming: 0 bases; junction bases outside the gene matches: 9. CDR3 DNA sequence: TGTGCCAGCAGTTCCCAAAATCTAGCGGGAGTCTCCTACAATGAGCAGTTCTTC. Translating gives CASSSQNLAGVSYNEQFF.

In this sample, this clonotype turned up a few times. The chain uses TRBV7-2 and TRBJ2-2, with TRBD2 matching 11 bases. The CDR3 consists of 16 residues. V lost 6 bases, J lost 6 bases, and 9 bases stayed unmatched. Germline values: CDR1 SGHTA, CDR2 FQGNSA. CDR3 in DNA: TGTGCCAGCAGAAGGGCTAGCGGGAGGATCGCCGGGGAGCTGTTTTTT. As protein: CASRRASGRIAGELFF.

V is TRBV4-1 and J is TRBJ1-3, with D possibly being TRBD1 (6 bases). Trimming cost V 0 bases and J 2 bases, with 17 bases left between them. CDR3 size: 18 residues. CDR1 is MGHRA and CDR2 is YSYEKL in the germline V gene. The CDR3 protein is CASSQDLRQTGTGNTIYF. DNA of the CDR3: TGCGCCAGCAGCCAAGATCTCCGGCAGACAGGAACTGGAAACACCATATATTTT.

This clonotype came up many times. CDR3 nucleotides: TGTGCCTGGAGTGTAGACGCCCATACGCAGTATTTT. Protein: CAWSVDAHTQYF. The chain combines TRBV30 with TRBJ2-3; D gene ambiguous. Germline V lookup: CDR1 GTSNPN, CDR2 SVGIG (reference sequence). Trimming left V 0 bases short and J 7 bases short, with 8 bases between. The CDR3 length is 12 residues.

This clonotype was recorded a few times. The chain links TRBV28 to TRBJ1-1; D not certain. Germline CDR1 MDHEN, CDR2 SYDVKM. The CDR3 has 14 amino acids. V was shortened by 6 bases and J by 3 bases, with 14 bases between the two germline ends. The DNA for the CDR3 is TGTGCCAGCAGCTACTCGGTGGATTACACTGAAGCTTTCTTT. This encodes CASSYSVDYTEAFF.

This clonotype occurred many times. The genes are TRBV5-1 and TRBJ2-1; tentative D call: TRBD2 (5 bases). Germline V gene sequence: CDR1 SGHRS, CDR2 YFSETQ. The CDR3 runs to 15 residues. Trimming took 4 bases from V and 3 from J, leaving 14 bases between them. For the CDR3, the DNA is TGCGCCAGCAGCCGCCTCGGACTTGACTACAATGAGCAGTTCTTC. Protein: CASSRLGLDYNEQFF.

This rearrangement joins TRBV2 to TRBJ1-5; tentative D call: TRBD1 (5 bases). The germline V gene encodes CDR1 SNHLY and CDR2 FYNNEI. V dropped 6 bases and J dropped 0 bases, with 12 bases sitting between them. The CDR3 has 15 residues. CDR3 nucleotide sequence: TGTGCCAGCAGGGGGGTCGGACTTAGCAATCAGCCCCAGCATTTT. It specifies CASRGVGLSNQPQHF. Together with reference TRBV2 and TRBJ1-5, the CDR3 gives the full variable domain: EPEVTQTPSHQVTQMGQEVILRCVPISNHLYFYWYRQILGQKVEFLVSFYNNEISEKSEIFDDQFSVERPDGSNFTLKIRSTKLEDSAMYFCASRGVGLSNQPQHFGDGTRLSIL.

This clonotype was seen at least ten times. The CDR3 here is CIARLAGVSGELFF. The DNA for the CDR3 is TGTATTGCGAGACTAGCGGGAGTCTCCGGGGAGCTGTTTTTT. This rearrangement joins TRBV30 to TRBJ2-2; 12 bases are a match to TRBD2. This CDR3 region has 14 residues. The germline V gene has CDR1 GTSNPN and CDR2 SVGIG (reference sequence).

This clonotype has just a few counts. With a much larger clone just one base away, this may be a read error. The gene calls are TRBV12-3 or TRBV12-4 and TRBJ2-1; D not certain. Trimming removed 2 bases at V and 7 bases at J, with 3 bases between. CDR3 length equals 11 residues. Here the CDR3 DNA reads TGTGCCAGCAGTTTATGGAATGAGCAGTTCTTC. Translated, it gives CASSLWNEQFF.

The chain carries TRBV14 and TRBJ1-1; 7 nucleotides agree with TRBD1. After removal of 0 bases from V and 3 bases from J, the junction contained 16 bases not matched to a gene. This CDR3 is built from 19 residues. Germline V CDR1 and CDR2: SGHDN, FVKESK. As DNA, the CDR3 is TGTGCCAGCAGCCAAGATTGGTCCCAGGGGGGATTTATGGACACTGAAGCTTTCTTT. Encoded protein: CASSQDWSQGGFMDTEAFF.

This clonotype was seen repeatedly, ten times or more. A junction boundary mismatches the germline segment, possibly from a read error. The chain combines TRBV5-1 with TRBJ2-7, with TRBD1 identical over 10 bases. The CDR3 sequence is 15 residues long. Germline values: CDR1 SGHRS, CDR2 YFSETQ. The CDR3 sequence is CASSSGTGVSYEQYF. CDR3 coding DNA: TGTGCCAGCAGTTCCGGGACAGGGGTCTCCTACGAGCAGTACTTC.

This clonotype was detected once. The J gene is TRBJ2-3, the V gene TRBV24-1, with 9 positions matching TRBD1. The length of the CDR3 is 15 residues. The J segment lost 1 base and the V segment lost 7 bases, leaving 5 bases of the junction unmatched. Per germline, CDR1 KGHDR and CDR2 SFDVKD. Written as DNA, the CDR3 is TGTGCCACCAGCCAATGGGACAGGGGCACAGATACGCAGTATTTT. Translated: CATSQWDRGTDTQYF.

This clonotype was detected a few times. The chain employs TRBV6-1 and TRBJ2-1; TRBD2 agrees at 13 bases. Germline loops: CDR1 MNHNS, CDR2 SASEGT. The junction had 7 bases not matched to a gene; V was cut back by 5 bases and J by 6 bases. The length of the CDR3 is 16 residues. CDR3 sequence reads: CASSLQGTSGTNEQFF. DNA for the CDR3: TGTGCCAGCAGTCTCCAAGGGACTAGCGGGACCAATGAGCAGTTCTTC.

V usage is TRBV5-1 and J usage is TRBJ1-4; maybe TRBD1 (5 bases). Germline assignment: CDR1 SGHRS and CDR2 YFSETQ. V was pared by 3 bases and J by 8 bases, with 11 bases between. The CDR3 is 13 amino acids. In DNA, the CDR3 is TGCGCCAGCAGCTGGCAGGGTGGAGAAAAACTGTTTTTT. It codes for CASSWQGGEKLFF.

This clonotype was seen ten or more times. The chain has TRBV12-3 or TRBV12-4 and TRBJ1-5; TRBD1 might be the D (5 bases). The CDR3 is 15 amino acids. V was shortened by 1 base and J by 1 base, with 8 bases between the two germline ends. In DNA, the CDR3 is TGTGCCAGCAGTTTAGTGGGGCGAAGCAATCAGCCCCAGCATTTT. This gives the protein CASSLVGRSNQPQHF.

This chain uses TRBV27 with TRBJ1-5, with 7 bases aligning to TRBD1. The germline V gene has CDR1 MNHEY and CDR2 SMNVEV (reference sequence). The CDR3 is 18 residues long. V lost 5 bases and J lost 0; bases outside the gene matches: 13. The CDR3 DNA follows: TGTGCCAGCAGTCCCAACCAGGGGGGGAGGAATAGCAATCAGCCCCAGCATTTT. It translates to CASSPNQGGRNSNQPQHF.

This clonotype was counted many times. The V and J genes are TRBV6-1 and TRBJ1-4; 10 nucleotides line up with TRBD1. The J segment lost 8 bases and the V segment lost 7 bases, leaving 7 bases of the junction unmatched. CDR1 is MNHNS and CDR2 is SASEGT in the germline V gene. The length of the CDR3 is 14 residues. The chain's CDR3 is CASKQGQGMEKLFF. The DNA of the CDR3 is TGTGCCAGCAAACAGGGACAGGGGATGGAAAAACTGTTTTTT.